This T cell receptor beta chain was identified in a study of blood T cell repertoires in COVID-19. The CDR3 is 13 amino acids. The germline CDR1 and CDR2 sequences are GTSNPN and SVGIG (reference sequence). V was clipped by 4 bases and J by 4 bases; unmatched bases: 4. Repertoires were generated with immunoSEQ multiplex PCR, while TCRdb's copy carries only in-frame clones and drops some. The table includes 130,000 or so clones, 70% to 80% detected once. What was sequenced was peripheral blood. The chain couples TRBV30 to TRBJ2-1, with TRBD1 matching 7 bases. The sequence derives from a man aged 45-65 years with acute or convalescent COVID-19. The CDR3 spells CAWTEGQYNEQFF. Written as DNA, the CDR3 is TGTGCCTGGACCGAGGGACAGTACAATGAGCAGTTCTTC.